This TCR beta chain was recorded in a study of T cell responses to AZD1222 COVID-19 vaccine (dated by TCRdb to about 2021). Regarding the complete study: TCR sequencing covered more than 230 trial participants: about 210 given two doses of AZD1222 and 26 given two doses of MenACWY control vaccine. Enrollment into the trials was organized by age into subgroups of 18-55, 56-69 and 70-plus years, and those subgroups contained approximately 150, 30 and 60 TCR-sequenced participants, respectively. What the research found in general, with its limitations: Participants were mostly white British and included more females than males, and it was suggested by the authors that clonal diversity may have been underestimated. Conclusions about previously exposed vaccinees are limited, since just 5 or 6 AZD1222 recipients were seropositive for SARS-CoV-2 at baseline. Because no samples from the day 14 peak response were available, repertoires could be characterized only after the peak T cell response. After two AZD1222 doses, both the breadth and the depth of spike-specific TCRs were significantly higher than at day 0 and than in MenACWY recipients. Reportedly, close to half of the unique spike-specific TCRs recognized epitopes lying outside the regions that are mutated in the B.1.351 and B.1.1.7 variants. The 56-69-year group was small, and its depth increase did not reach significance, likely because of low power. The vaccine-associated CD4 TCRs covered the entire spike protein, and the dominant responses fell in regions 160-218 and 743-854.

This clone occurred once. No antigen is known for it. The sample holds no much larger clone one base away, and base qualities are not on file. The CDR3 regions of human TCRbeta chains were analyzed by immunosequencing. Regarding the original processing steps: TCRs in the repertoires were compared against a reference library of SARS-CoV-2-specific TCRs that had been generated with the MIRA antigen-specificity platform. Breadth was defined as the fraction of unique TCRs that were SARS-CoV-2-associated. Depth was defined as the fraction of total T cells that were SARS-CoV-2-associated. Using the MIRA data, each spike-specific TCR was assigned both to the spike region to which the TCR was reactive and to a CD4 or CD8 class. Log10-transformed breadth and depth values were compared by one-way ANOVA with Sidak's multiple comparisons tests. The clones in this table, taken by TCRdb from immuneACCESS, are in-frame only. Not every clone is retained; where verified, under half of the shortfall comes from an unresolved V gene, and the cause of the rest is unknown. V and J calls and clone size are copied from that table; D and trimming were computed from the DNA. Across this sample there are roughly 180,000 clones, with just under 95% seen only once. The ten largest account for around 0.98% of the sample.

The germline V gene encodes CDR1 MNHEY and CDR2 SMNVEV (reference sequence). The CDR3 runs 14 residues from the cysteine to the phenylalanine. CDR3 DNA only is kept here, 42 bases in frame from base 1. Trimming removed 1 base from V and 6 bases from J, leaving 9 bases between the germline ends. Explained via the paper, the time point label denotes: about 28 days (+/-7) after the second vaccine dose. Per the publication, the treatment or condition label means: meningococcal conjugate vaccine given as trial control. Vaccinee samples came from UK trials COV001 and COV002, including a single-blind randomized controlled phase 2/3 trial of AZD1222 (ChAdOx1 nCoV-19) in healthy adults. Trial participant PBMC samples were collected at day 0 and day 28 after the second dose for TCRbeta chain sequencing.

This clonotype was sampled from an adult who received the MenACWY meningococcal vaccine as a control. This material consisted of peripheral blood, taken 28 days after the second dose of the MenACWY control vaccine. The chain is encoded by TRBV27 joined to TRBJ1-4; perhaps TRBD1 is the D gene, with 5 bases matching. The CDR3 protein is CASSLWGGDEKLFF. The DNA is as follows: TGTGCCAGCAGTTTATGGGGGGGGGATGAAAAACTGTTTTTT.